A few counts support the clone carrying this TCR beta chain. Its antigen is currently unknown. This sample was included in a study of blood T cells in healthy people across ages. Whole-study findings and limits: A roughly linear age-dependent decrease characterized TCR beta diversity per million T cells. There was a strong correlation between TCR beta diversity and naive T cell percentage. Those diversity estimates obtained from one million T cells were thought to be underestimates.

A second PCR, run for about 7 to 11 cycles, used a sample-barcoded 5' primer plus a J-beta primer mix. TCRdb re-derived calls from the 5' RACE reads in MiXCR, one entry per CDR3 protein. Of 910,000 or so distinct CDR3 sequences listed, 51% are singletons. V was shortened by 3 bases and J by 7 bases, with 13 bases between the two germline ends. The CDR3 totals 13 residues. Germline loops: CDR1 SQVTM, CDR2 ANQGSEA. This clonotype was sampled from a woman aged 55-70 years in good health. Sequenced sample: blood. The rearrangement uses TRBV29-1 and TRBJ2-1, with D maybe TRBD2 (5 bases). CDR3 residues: CSVEVGPGNEQFF. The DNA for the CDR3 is TGCAGCGTTGAGGTGGGCCCGGGGAATGAGCAGTTCTTC.